These 27 T cell receptor beta chains share one sample of origin, sequenced in a study of T-cell memory formation after mild COVID-19. Each CDR3 protein gets one entry after TCRdb re-called the 5' RACE reads with MiXCR. The data show around 450,000 distinct CDR3 sequences, roughly 20% seen once. Sequencing used PBMCs or a T cell subset sorted from them (not recorded which). The receptor set was obtained from an adult woman who had mild COVID-19 (a few samples of this study predate the infection). Cell type and time point are not known.

V and J are TRBV6-5 and TRBJ1-2, with 8 bases identical to TRBD1. Germline values: CDR1 MNHEY, CDR2 SVGAGI. After removal of 2 bases from V and 0 bases from J, the junction contained 5 bases not matched to a gene. The CDR3 extends over 16 amino acids. The CDR3 here is CASSYVYRGANYGYTF. CDR3 nucleotide sequence: TGTGCCAGCAGTTACGTATACAGGGGGGCTAACTATGGCTACACCTTC.

The genes are TRBV4-1 and TRBJ2-7; D might be TRBD1 (6 bases). Germline V lookup: CDR1 MGHRA, CDR2 YSYEKL. The V gene lost 3 bases and the J gene lost 3 bases, with 18 bases spanning the gap. The CDR3 spans 16 residues. The CDR3 spells CASSQTIRDTNYEQYF. As DNA, the CDR3 is TGCGCCAGCAGCCAGACAATCCGGGACACCAACTACGAGCAGTACTTC.

This chain connects TRBV12-3 or TRBV12-4 to TRBJ2-3, with 8 bases identical to TRBD1. After removal of 6 bases from V and 4 bases from J, the junction contained 9 bases not matched to a gene. The length of the CDR3 is 15 residues. CDR3 loop: CASRWTGKVADTQYF. The CDR3 coding sequence is TGTGCCAGCAGGTGGACAGGGAAGGTCGCAGATACGCAGTATTTT.

The V gene is TRBV24-1, the J gene TRBJ2-1, with 10 bases aligning to TRBD2. Germline CDR1 reads KGHDR; CDR2 reads SFDVKD. The V gene end was trimmed by 7 bases and the J gene end by 3 bases; junction bases not matched to a gene: 8. CDR3 length: 16 amino acids. CDR3 region: CATSLSGTSDYNEQFF. CDR3 nucleotides: TGTGCCACCAGCCTTTCCGGGACTAGCGACTACAATGAGCAGTTCTTC.

This rearrangement joins TRBV7-2 to TRBJ2-5, with D possibly matching TRBD2 (6 bases). The CDR3 totals 15 residues. V was shortened by 5 bases and J by 5 bases, with 18 bases between the two germline ends. In germline, CDR1 is SGHTA, CDR2 FQGNSA. In DNA form, the CDR3 reads TGTGCCAGCAGCCTAATGGACGGGAGTGTGGAGACCCAGTACTTC. Its protein product is CASSLMDGSVETQYF.

This chain uses TRBV4-2 with TRBJ2-7, with 12 bases lining up with TRBD2. The germline V gene has CDR1 LGHNA and CDR2 YNFKEQ. There are 18 residues in the CDR3. With 0 bases clipped from V and 0 bases from J, the junction kept 6 bases outside the gene matches. CDR3 nucleotides: TGTGCCAGCAGCCAAGACACTAGCGGGGGGCCCCTCTCCTACGAGCAGTACTTC. This sequence encodes CASSQDTSGGPLSYEQYF.

The CDR3 DNA reads TGTGCCAGCAGTGGGGGGGGCAAGCACGAGCAGTACTTC. This encodes CASSGGGKHEQYF. The genes are TRBV6-5 and TRBJ2-7; D may be TRBD2 (7 bases). The CDR3 extends over 13 amino acids. V was pared by 5 bases and J by 5 bases, with 13 bases between. The germline CDR1 and CDR2 sequences are MNHEY and SVGAGI.

This sequence joins TRBV4-1 and TRBJ2-5; D possibly corresponds to TRBD1 (5 bases). The germline V gene has CDR1 MGHRA and CDR2 YSYEKL. The CDR3 covers 18 residues. With 0 bases removed from V and 1 base from J, the gap between germline ends came to 18 bases. CDR3 nucleotide sequence: TGCGCCAGCAGCCAAGATAGGGCCAGGGTTTTAATCCAAGAGACCCAGTACTTC. It codes for CASSQDRARVLIQETQYF.

This clonotype was picked up a small number of times. V and J are TRBV15 and TRBJ1-1; the D is unclear. This CDR3 is 14 amino acids long. Germline CDR1 is LNHNV and CDR2 is YYDKDF (reference sequence). The ends were cut back, 0 bases at V and 4 bases at J, with 9 bases in the middle. CDR3 residues: CATSREVRITEAFF. CDR3 coding DNA: TGTGCCACCAGCAGAGAGGTCCGGATCACTGAAGCTTTCTTT.

This clonotype occurred a few times. V and J are TRBV6-1 and TRBJ1-4, with no clear D. Germline lookup yields CDR1 MNHNS and CDR2 SASEGT. The CDR3 length is 15 residues. V lost 7 bases, J lost 0 bases, and 12 bases lay in between. The CDR3 region is CASIPNWATNEKLFF. The CDR3 bases are TGTGCCAGCATACCCAACTGGGCAACTAATGAAAAACTGTTTTTT.

The chain uses TRBV19 and TRBJ2-7; no reliable D call. Germline V gene lookup returns CDR1 LNHDA and CDR2 SQIVND (reference sequence). The V and J ends lost 3 bases and 1 base respectively, with 13 bases between them. The CDR3 is 15 residues long. Here the CDR3 DNA reads TGTGCCAGTAGTATTTCCGATTGGGTTTCCTACGAGCAGTACTTC. It specifies CASSISDWVSYEQYF. Drawing the rest from reference TRBV19 and TRBJ2-7, the complete variable domain is DGGITQSPKYLFRKEGQNVTLSCEQNLNHDAMYWYRQDPGQGLRLIYYSQIVNDFQKGDIAEGYSVSREKKESFPLTVTSAQKNPTAFYLCASSISDWVSYEQYFGPGTRLTVT.

This chain connects TRBV7-9 to TRBJ2-2, with D unclear. This CDR3 contains 15 residues. CDR1 SEHNR and CDR2 FQNEAQ come from the germline V gene (reference sequence). Trimming left V 5 bases short and J 5 bases short, with 15 bases between. The CDR3 here is CASSQGSGQTGELFF. CDR3 nucleotide sequence: TGTGCCAGCAGCCAAGGGTCGGGTCAAACCGGGGAGCTGTTTTTT. Supplemented by reference TRBV7-9 and TRBJ2-2, the full variable domain reads DTGVSQNPRHKITKRGQNVTFRCDPISEHNRLYWYRQTLGQGPEFLTYFQNEAQLEKSRLLSDRFSAERPKGSFSTLEIQRTEQGDSAMYLCASSQGSGQTGELFFGEGSRLTVL.

The sample holds a few counts of this clonotype. The chain joins TRBV5-1 to TRBJ2-7; 10 bases align to TRBD1. This CDR3 is built from 17 residues. J lost 3 bases, V lost 3 bases, and 12 bases had no gene match. The germline V gene encodes CDR1 SGHRS and CDR2 YFSETQ. The CDR3 DNA follows: TGCGCCAGCAGCTCCACGGACAGGGGGAGATTGGGCTACGAGCAGTACTTC. This codes for CASSSTDRGRLGYEQYF.

J is TRBJ2-3 and V is TRBV4-1; 10 nucleotides align to TRBD2. With V trimmed by 0 bases and J by 5 bases, 5 bases remained unmatched. The CDR3 spans 16 residues. Per the germline V gene, CDR1 is MGHRA and CDR2 is YSYEKL. Written as DNA, the CDR3 is TGCGCCAGCAGCCAAGATGGGACTAGCGTGGAAGATACGCAGTATTTT. Translating gives CASSQDGTSVEDTQYF.

This clonotype was found a few times. The rearrangement uses TRBV12-3 or TRBV12-4 and TRBJ1-6; unclear D gene. CDR3 length: 16 amino acids. V lost 6 bases and J lost 7, with 19 bases in between. CDR3 in DNA: TGTGCCAGCAGCCAACAAACGACGGGAAGGAATTCACCCCTCCACTTT. The encoded protein is CASSQQTTGRNSPLHF.

CDR3 sequence: CASSLVGSGSHEQYF. The CDR3 region has the DNA TGTGCCAGCAGTTTAGTTGGTAGCGGGAGCCACGAGCAGTACTTC. The rearrangement joins TRBV12-3 or TRBV12-4 to TRBJ2-7, with 9 nucleotides matching TRBD2. CDR3 length equals 15 residues. Trimming at V came to 1 base and at J to 5 bases, leaving 6 bases not matched to a gene.

The chain carries TRBV2 and TRBJ1-1; D is undetermined. The V and J ends lost 7 bases and 2 bases respectively, with 14 bases between them. The CDR3 length is 14 residues. Germline V gives CDR1 SNHLY, CDR2 FYNNEI. The CDR3 here is CASNLQNLNTEAFF. In DNA form, the CDR3 reads TGTGCCAGCAACTTACAGAATCTAAACACTGAAGCTTTCTTT.

A note on this clonotype: One end of the junction is discordant with germline, which a read error may explain. The rearrangement joins TRBV5-1 to TRBJ2-2; D may be TRBD2 (5 bases). Germline CDR1 reads SGHRS; CDR2 reads YFSETQ. CDR3 length: 15 residues. The DNA of the CDR3 is TGCGCCAGCACCTTGGACTCAACAAAAACCGGGGAGCTGTTTTTT. Translating gives CASTLDSTKTGELFF.

This chain links TRBV5-1 with TRBJ2-4, with 9 positions matching TRBD1. The J segment lost 2 bases and the V segment lost 0 bases, leaving 6 bases of the junction unmatched. Germline V gene lookup returns CDR1 SGHRS and CDR2 YFSETQ. CDR3 length: 17 amino acids. CDR3 nucleotide sequence: TGCGCCAGCAGCTTGGGGGACAGGGTTTGGTCCAAAAACATTCAGTACTTC. Amino acid sequence: CASSLGDRVWSKNIQYF.

The chain links TRBV20-1 to TRBJ2-7; D is perhaps TRBD1 or TRBD2 (6 bases each). CDR3 length: 15 amino acids. Trimming removed 3 bases from V and 3 bases from J, with 18 bases in between. Germline-derived CDR1 and CDR2 are DFQATT and SNEGSKA (reference sequence). The CDR3 sequence: CSASGLRGPGYEQYF. The CDR3 DNA is TGCAGTGCTAGTGGGCTACGGGGGCCAGGCTACGAGCAGTACTTC.

The chain has TRBV24-1 and TRBJ2-3; weak D call: TRBD1 (7 bases). The germline V gene encodes CDR1 KGHDR and CDR2 SFDVKD. The V gene lost 7 bases and the J gene lost 6 bases, with 19 bases spanning the gap. This CDR3 comprises 15 residues. CDR3 nucleotides: TGTGCCACCAGGTCCAGGGGGGCTTCCGTGGATACGCAGTATTTT. Translation: CATRSRGASVDTQYF.

V and J are TRBV5-1 and TRBJ2-1, with TRBD1 identical over 8 bases. Trimming removed 0 bases from V and 5 bases from J; junction bases left unmatched: 7. The CDR3 consists of 16 residues. CDR1 and CDR2 from the germline V gene are SGHRS and YFSETQ. CDR3 amino acids: CASSLAPGQGNNEQFF. In nucleotides, the CDR3 is TGCGCCAGCAGCTTGGCCCCTGGACAGGGTAACAATGAGCAGTTCTTC. The variable domain in full, with the rest retrieved from reference TRBV5-1 and TRBJ2-1, is KAGVTQTPRYLIKTRGQQVTLSCSPISGHRSVSWYQQTPGQGLQFLFEYFSETQRNKGNFPGRFSGRQFSNSRSEMNVSTLELGDSALYLCASSLAPGQGNNEQFFGPGTRLTVL.

V usage is TRBV3-1 and J usage is TRBJ2-3, with D possibly being TRBD1 (5 bases). Germline-derived CDR1 and CDR2 are LGHDT and YNNKEL (reference sequence). Trimming left V 7 bases short and J 5 bases short, with 13 bases between. The length of the CDR3 is 13 residues. The CDR3 DNA reads as TGTGCCAGCAATTTAAGGGGCCAAGATACGCAGTATTTT. Its protein product is CASNLRGQDTQYF.

The V gene is TRBV20-1, the J gene TRBJ2-5; 8 bases fit TRBD2. The V gene end was trimmed by 3 bases and the J gene end by 1 base; junction bases not matched to a gene: 7. Germline loops: CDR1 DFQATT, CDR2 SNEGSKA (reference sequence). This CDR3 spans 15 amino acids. In nucleotides, the CDR3 is TGCAGTGCTAGTGGTAGCGGGGATTTCCAAGAGACCCAGTACTTC. It specifies CSASGSGDFQETQYF.

This chain uses TRBV24-1 with TRBJ1-5; D is unresolved. The CDR3 consists of 12 residues. The germline V gene has CDR1 KGHDR and CDR2 SFDVKD. Between the trimmed V and J ends, which lost 3 bases and 5 bases, there was a span of 4 bases. This CDR3 reads CATSDADQPQHF. The DNA for the CDR3 is TGTGCCACCAGTGATGCGGATCAGCCCCAGCATTTT.

This chain links TRBV2 with TRBJ2-3, with D possibly matching TRBD2 (6 bases). V dropped 3 bases and J dropped 6 bases, with 13 bases sitting between them. Germline assignment: CDR1 SNHLY and CDR2 FYNNEI. CDR3 size: 14 residues. The CDR3: CASSEWEAGDTQYF. The CDR3 DNA sequence: TGTGCCAGCAGTGAGTGGGAGGCCGGGGATACGCAGTATTTT.

This rearrangement joins TRBV12-3 or TRBV12-4 to TRBJ2-1; D is possibly TRBD1 (7 bases). The CDR3 runs to 14 residues. Trimming took 7 bases from V and 8 from J, leaving 18 bases between them. CDR3: CASTRSGGGHEQFF. The CDR3 nucleotides read TGTGCCAGCACCCGGTCAGGAGGGGGCCATGAGCAGTTCTTC.